The 30 T cell receptor beta chains listed next were all sequenced from one sample in a study of blood T cell repertoires in COVID-19. Clones were sequenced by immunoSEQ multiplex PCR, and TCRdb holds only the in-frame ones, with some missing. The sample records some 67,000 clones, roughly 90% being singletons. Input material: peripheral blood. These receptors all come from a woman between 55 and 75 years old with acute or convalescent COVID-19.

This chain links TRBV7-9 with TRBJ2-2, with a weak D call TRBD2 (6 bases). Germline V lookup: CDR1 SEHNR, CDR2 FQNEAQ (reference sequence). This CDR3 comprises 15 residues. Trimming took off 3 bases at V and 7 bases at J, with 15 bases between the two ends. The CDR3 is CASSFIPGVGGELFF. CDR3 DNA: TGTGCCAGCAGCTTTATCCCGGGGGTCGGCGGGGAGCTGTTTTTT.

The gene calls are TRBV29-1 and TRBJ2-3; 14 nucleotides match TRBD2. Germline CDR1 reads SQVTM; CDR2 reads ANQGSEA. J lost 2 bases, V lost 7 bases, and 8 bases had no gene match. CDR3 size: 16 residues. The DNA for the CDR3 is TGCAGCGGGACGGTGGGACTAGCGGGAGCCACAGATACGCAGTATTTT. Translated, it gives CSGTVGLAGATDTQYF.

This clone was found a few times. The rearrangement joins TRBV15 to TRBJ2-6, with 9 positions matching TRBD1. The germline V gene encodes CDR1 LNHNV and CDR2 YYDKDF (reference sequence). The CDR3 sequence is 14 residues long. The V gene end was trimmed by 5 bases and the J gene end by 9 bases; junction bases not matched to a gene: 5. CDR3 sequence reads: CATSGDRVGNVLTF. The CDR3, as DNA: TGTGCCACCAGCGGGGACAGGGTGGGCAACGTCCTGACTTTC.

The rearrangement links TRBV7-9 to TRBJ1-1; tentative D call: TRBD1 (5 bases). Germline V gene sequence: CDR1 SEHNR, CDR2 FQNEAQ (reference sequence). V lost 5 bases to trimming and J lost 4 bases, with 11 bases between them. The CDR3 is 13 residues long. This CDR3 reads CASSARVPTEAFF. CDR3 sequence (DNA): TGTGCCAGCAGCGCCAGGGTTCCCACTGAAGCTTTCTTT.

The chain joins TRBV28 to TRBJ1-5; D is uncertain. The V gene's germline CDR1 is MDHEN and CDR2 SYDVKM. The V and J ends lost 6 bases and 9 bases respectively, with 15 bases between them. The CDR3 length is 13 residues. The CDR3 nucleotides read TGTGCCAGCAGCTTTTCGTGGCCCTCGCCCCAGCATTTT. This codes for CASSFSWPSPQHF. Drawing the rest from reference TRBV28 and TRBJ1-5, the complete variable domain is DVKVTQSSRYLVKRTGEKVFLECVQDMDHENMFWYRQDPGLGLRLIYFSYDVKMKEKGDIPEGYSVSREKKERFSLILESASTNQTSMYLCASSFSWPSPQHFGDGTRLSIL.

The chain links TRBV5-4 to TRBJ1-4, with a possible D match to TRBD1 (5 bases). V was cut by 1 base and J by 6 bases, with 16 bases left in between. This CDR3 comprises 16 residues. In germline, CDR1 is SGHNT, CDR2 YYREEE (reference sequence). CDR3 in amino acids: CASSLKSGAKDEKLFF. The CDR3 DNA follows: TGTGCCAGCAGCTTGAAGTCTGGGGCTAAAGATGAAAAACTGTTTTTT.

The table lists this clone with a count of one. V usage is TRBV12-3 or TRBV12-4 and J usage is TRBJ1-4, with 9 bases that match TRBD1. Germline trimming cut 4 bases from V and 6 bases from J; bases unmatched to any gene: 0. The CDR3 has 13 residues. The chain's CDR3 is CASSWTGDEKLFF. CDR3 coding DNA: TGTGCCAGCAGTTGGACAGGGGATGAAAAACTGTTTTTT.

The V and J genes are TRBV15 and TRBJ2-4; 9 positions agree with TRBD2. The CDR3 extends over 16 amino acids. Trimming removed 0 bases from V and 7 bases from J; junction bases left unmatched: 7. CDR1 LNHNV and CDR2 YYDKDF come from the germline V gene (reference sequence). CDR3 amino acids: CATSRDQVAGGNIQYF. CDR3 coding DNA: TGTGCCACCAGCAGAGATCAAGTTGCGGGGGGGAACATTCAGTACTTC.

CDR3: CASPNEGDSYEQYV. The CDR3 nucleotides read TGTGCCAGCCCAAACGAGGGGGACTCCTACGAGCAGTACGTC. V and J are TRBV25-1 and TRBJ2-7; a possible D gene is TRBD1 (6 bases). CDR3 length: 14 amino acids. The germline CDR1 and CDR2 sequences are MGHDK and SYGVNS. V lost 8 bases and J 0 bases, leaving 14 bases between the germline ends.

This clone was counted a single time. The chain has TRBV5-1 and TRBJ1-1; 7 bases line up with TRBD1. CDR3 size: 13 residues. The V and J ends lost 7 bases and 0 bases, in that order; junction bases with no gene match: 3. Germline CDR1 and CDR2: SGHRS and YFSETQ. As DNA, the CDR3 is TGCGCCAGCTTCGGGACAGTGAACACTGAAGCTTTCTTT. This translates into CASFGTVNTEAFF. The full variable domain, in which reference TRBV5-1 and TRBJ1-1 provide the parts outside the CDR3, is KAGVTQTPRYLIKTRGQQVTLSCSPISGHRSVSWYQQTPGQGLQFLFEYFSETQRNKGNFPGRFSGRQFSNSRSEMNVSTLELGDSALYLCASFGTVNTEAFFGQGTRLTVV.

V and J are TRBV4-3 and TRBJ2-3; 15 bases are shared with TRBD2. Germline CDR1 reads LGHNA; CDR2 reads YSLEER. CDR3 length equals 16 residues. The V segment lost 1 base and the J segment 6 bases; nucleotides outside the gene matches: 2. As DNA, the CDR3 is TGCGCCAGCAGCCAAGGGGGGACTAGCGGGAGGGATACGCAGTATTTT. This codes for CASSQGGTSGRDTQYF.

This chain links TRBV6-4 with TRBJ1-1, with no clear D. Trimming removed 3 bases at V and 4 bases at J, with 9 bases between. There are 13 residues in the CDR3. Germline CDR1 is MRHNA and CDR2 is SNTAGT. The CDR3 DNA follows: TGTGCCAGCAGTGAAGGGAGAGGCACTGAAGCTTTCTTT. Translating it yields CASSEGRGTEAFF.

The chain uses TRBV7-2 and TRBJ1-3; 7 bases are shared with TRBD1. Germline assignment: CDR1 SGHTA and CDR2 FQGNSA. Germline trimming cut 5 bases from V and 0 bases from J; bases unmatched to any gene: 10. This CDR3 has 17 amino acids. The CDR3 DNA reads TGTGCCAGCAGCCCCAGGACAGGCTTTAGCTCTGGAAACACCATATATTTT. Protein sequence: CASSPRTGFSSGNTIYF.

The chain employs TRBV10-3 and TRBJ2-7, with 10 bases matching TRBD1. V trimming: 6 bases; J trimming: 6 bases; junction bases outside the gene matches: 5. The CDR3 loop spans 13 amino acids. The germline CDR1 and CDR2 sequences are ENHRY and SYGVKD. CDR3 coding DNA: TGTGCCATCAGGGGAGACAGGGGGCGCGAGCAGTACGTC. Amino acid sequence: CAIRGDRGREQYV.

V usage is TRBV9 and J usage is TRBJ2-7; D ambiguous. Germline V gives CDR1 SGDLS, CDR2 YYNGEE. V was trimmed by 0 bases and J by 6 bases, leaving 10 bases between them. The CDR3 covers 13 residues. The CDR3 is CASSVEEFSEQYV. CDR3 coding DNA: TGTGCCAGCAGCGTAGAAGAGTTCTCCGAGCAGTACGTC.

The chain combines TRBV18 with TRBJ1-4; weak D call: TRBD1 (5 bases). CDR1 and CDR2 from the germline V gene are KGHSH and LQKENI. CDR3 length: 14 amino acids. V was cut by 5 bases and J by 3 bases, with 10 bases left in between. Written as DNA, the CDR3 is TGTGCCAGCTCAGGCAGGGCTCCTAATGAAAAACTGTTTTTT. Translation gives CASSGRAPNEKLFF.

The chain uses TRBV27 and TRBJ2-1; TRBD1 matches at 9 bases. The junction had 12 bases not matched to a gene; V was cut back by 5 bases and J by 7 bases. This CDR3 has 16 residues. The germline gives CDR1 MNHEY, CDR2 SMNVEV (reference sequence). CDR3 DNA: TGTGCCAGCAGTAGACTTCCGGGACAGGGAGGGAATGAGCAGTTCTTC. Protein product: CASSRLPGQGGNEQFF.

V gene TRBV11-2 combines with J gene TRBJ2-1; perhaps TRBD2 as D (6 bases). The CDR3 contains 12 residues. The germline V and J ends were trimmed by 3 bases and 8 bases, with 8 bases remaining between them. Germline V gene lookup returns CDR1 SGHAT and CDR2 FQNNGV. CDR3 loop: CASSLIADEQFF. The CDR3 DNA reads as TGTGCCAGCAGCTTGATAGCGGATGAGCAGTTCTTC.

There are a few counts of this clone. The chain recombines TRBV5-1 with TRBJ1-5; no clear D. The CDR3 has 16 amino acids. The V end lost 0 bases, the J end lost 1 base, and 11 bases lay between the germline ends. Per the germline V gene, CDR1 is SGHRS and CDR2 is YFSETQ. CDR3 sequence (DNA): TGCGCCAGCAGCTTGGGTGAGGGTGGGAGCAATCAGCCCCAGCATTTT. As protein: CASSLGEGGSNQPQHF.

The V call is TRBV11-2, the J call TRBJ1-1, with a weak D call TRBD1 (6 bases). CDR1 is SGHAT, CDR2 FQNNGV, per germline. This CDR3 has 15 residues. V lost 5 bases and J lost 1, with 14 bases in between. The CDR3 region is CASSLGGVKNTEAFF. The CDR3 DNA sequence: TGTGCCAGCAGCCTAGGGGGGGTAAAGAACACTGAAGCTTTCTTT.

The rearrangement links TRBV3-1 (or the pseudogene TRBV3-2) to TRBJ2-1; D might be TRBD2 (6 bases). The CDR3 has 11 residues. Trimming took 1 base from V and 14 from J, leaving 9 bases between them. Germline CDR1 is LGHDT and CDR2 is YNNKEL (reference sequence). The CDR3 DNA is TGTGCCAGCAGCCAAGGCCCGGGGGAGTTCTTC. Protein: CASSQGPGEFF.

J is TRBJ1-2 and V is TRBV19, with a possible D match to TRBD1 (5 bases). V dropped 3 bases and J dropped 0 bases, with 8 bases sitting between them. This CDR3 spans 14 amino acids. In germline, CDR1 is LNHDA, CDR2 SQIVND (reference sequence). CDR3 amino acids: CASSMGPANYGYTF. The CDR3 region has the DNA TGTGCCAGTAGTATGGGGCCGGCTAACTATGGCTACACCTTC.

The rearrangement links TRBV11-3 to TRBJ1-6; tentative D call: TRBD1 (6 bases). Trimming cost V 3 bases and J 12 bases, with 12 bases left between them. This CDR3 has 13 amino acids. The germline V gene has CDR1 SGHNT and CDR2 YENEEA. The CDR3: CASSLGAGGPLHF. The DNA for the CDR3 is TGTGCCAGCAGCTTGGGGGCGGGTGGACCCCTCCACTTT. Complete variable domain (other parts from reference TRBV11-3 and TRBJ1-6): EAGVVQSPRYKIIEKKQPVAFWCNPISGHNTLYWYLQNLGQGPELLIRYENEEAVDDSQLPKDRFSAERLKGVDSTLKIQPAELGDSAVYLCASSLGAGGPLHFGNGTRLTVT.

The V gene is TRBV27, the J gene TRBJ2-5; 7 bases line up with TRBD1. CDR3 size: 15 residues. V trimming: 3 bases; J trimming: 1 base; junction bases outside the gene matches: 5. The germline V gene has CDR1 MNHEY and CDR2 SMNVEV (reference sequence). Written as DNA, the CDR3 is TGTGCCAGCAGTTTGGTGGGGGACAGCCAAGAGACCCAGTACTTC. Protein: CASSLVGDSQETQYF.

In regard to this clone: The same CDR3 arises from other DNA sequences in this sample as well. The chain links TRBV6-5 to TRBJ1-2; TRBD1 aligns across 10 bases. The CDR3 is made up of 14 amino acids. The germline gives CDR1 MNHEY, CDR2 SVGAGI. The V gene end was trimmed by 8 bases and the J gene end by 2 bases; junction bases not matched to a gene: 5. CDR3 bases: TGTGCCAGCCGGGACAGGGGAGGCAACTATGGCTACACCTTC. Translation: CASRDRGGNYGYTF.

The J gene is TRBJ2-4, the V gene TRBV7-2; tentative D call: TRBD1 (6 bases). CDR3 size: 14 residues. Germline CDR1 SGHTA, CDR2 FQGNSA. The ends were cut back, 0 bases at V and 6 bases at J, with 9 bases in the middle. In nucleotides, the CDR3 is TGTGCCAGCAGCTTAGCCTCAGGGGCAAACATTCAGTACTTC. It codes for CASSLASGANIQYF.

This clone appeared a single time. This chain connects TRBV18 to TRBJ1-1, with 7 nucleotides matching TRBD1. CDR3 size: 19 residues. Germline V gene sequence: CDR1 KGHSH, CDR2 LQKENI. The trim removed 2 bases at V and 0 bases at J, leaving 15 bases unmatched. Here the CDR3 DNA reads TGTGCCAGCTCACCAATAGGGGGCGCCTCTAAATTACTGAACACTGAAGCTTTCTTT. It yields the protein CASSPIGGASKLLNTEAFF.

This clone appeared a few times. In nucleotides, the CDR3 is TGCGCCAGCAGCCAACCCGGGACAGGGTTGGGCTACACCTTC. Translating it yields CASSQPGTGLGYTF. The V gene is TRBV4-1, the J gene TRBJ1-2; the match to TRBD1 covers 9 bases. Germline trimming cut 2 bases from V and 8 bases from J; bases unmatched to any gene: 6. This CDR3 is 14 amino acids long. Germline CDR1 is MGHRA and CDR2 is YSYEKL.

The sample holds one count of this clone. This chain joins TRBV9 and TRBJ1-1, with 7 bases aligning to TRBD1. Germline lookup yields CDR1 SGDLS and CDR2 YYNGEE. CDR3 length equals 17 residues. The junction had 8 bases not matched to a gene; V was cut back by 0 bases and J by 0 bases. The chain's CDR3 is CASSVATETGLNTEAFF. The CDR3 DNA follows: TGTGCCAGCAGCGTAGCTACGGAGACAGGGTTGAACACTGAAGCTTTCTTT.

The rearrangement joins TRBV9 to TRBJ1-1; TRBD1 aligns across 7 bases. Trimming took 4 bases from V and 3 from J; bases not matched to a gene: 3. The CDR3 is 13 residues long. Germline assignment: CDR1 SGDLS and CDR2 YYNGEE. CDR3 in DNA: TGTGCCAGCAGCACCGGACAGGACACTGAAGCTTTCTTT. Protein sequence: CASSTGQDTEAFF.